This T cell receptor (beta chain) stems from a study of blood T cell repertoires in COVID-19. Background on the study: The cDNA or gDNA used as material had been derived from T cells, B-cell-depleted T cells, or PBMCs.

Patients in Seattle were enrolled during active infection, then followed longitudinally. Data came from immunoSEQ multiplex PCR; TCRdb stores just in-frame clones and leaves some out. Of fewer than 350,000 clones listed, 86% are singletons. V was shortened by 8 bases and J by 0 bases, with 14 bases between the two germline ends. There are 14 residues in the CDR3. The germline gives CDR1 MGHDK, CDR2 SYGVNS. The rearrangement uses TRBV25-1 and TRBJ2-7; tentative D call: TRBD2 (6 bases). This TCR came from a woman under 40 with COVID-19, enrolled during active disease. Sequencing was performed on peripheral blood. In DNA form, the CDR3 reads TGTGCCAGCCACGGGACTGGTAACTCCTACGAGCAGTACTTC. Its protein is CASHGTGNSYEQYF.